Presented here are 14 T cell receptor beta chains from one specimen sequenced in a study of regulatory T cells in long-lasting Graves disease. With iRepertoire HTBI primers and Arm-PCR of CDR3 regions, TCR beta libraries were built. One entry per CDR3 protein, called by TCRdb with MiXCR from the multiplex PCR reads. The repertoire holds a few hundred thousand distinct CDR3 sequences, with 18% as singletons. The sample's time point: newly diagnosed GD, antithyroid drugs for less than 3 months. RNA from PBMCs was the source of the TCR library. This sample also belongs to another study, concerning T cells in Graves' hyperthyroidism and ophthalmopathy.

The sample consisted of peripheral blood mononuclear cells (PBMCs), taken at new diagnosis, from a patient treated with antithyroid drugs. These receptors were obtained from a woman in her twenties or thirties with Graves disease.

This clonotype was counted at least ten times. V and J are TRBV20-1 and TRBJ1-2, with a tentative D call TRBD1 (6 bases). CDR1 is DFQATT, CDR2 SNEGSKA, per germline (reference sequence). Trimming took 3 bases from V and 7 from J, leaving 15 bases between them. This CDR3 region has 13 residues. CDR3 loop: CSARFRGALGYTF. The CDR3 DNA follows: TGCAGTGCTAGGTTCCGGGGGGCGCTTGGCTACACCTTC.

This clonotype came up many times. This may stem from a read error, because a much larger clone lies one nucleotide away. This chain joins TRBV5-1 and TRBJ1-2; no reliable D call. The length of the CDR3 is 14 residues. Germline V gene sequence: CDR1 SGHRS, CDR2 YFSETQ. Trimming took off 0 bases at V and 4 bases at J, with 10 bases between the two ends. Here the CDR3 reads CASSLGDASYGYTF. CDR3 nucleotides: TGCGCCAGCAGCTTGGGCGACGCAAGCTATGGCTACACCTTC.

This clonotype has at least ten counts. V usage is TRBV18 and J usage is TRBJ1-2, with a tentative D call TRBD1 (5 bases). The CDR3 spans 15 residues. Germline-derived CDR1 and CDR2 are KGHSH and LQKENI. Between the trimmed V and J ends, which lost 2 bases and 3 bases, there was a span of 13 bases. The CDR3 is CASSPSGTGDYGYTF. The CDR3, as DNA: TGTGCCAGCTCACCATCTGGGACGGGGGACTATGGCTACACCTTC.

This clonotype was found many times. The chain couples TRBV20-1 to TRBJ1-3, with a tentative D call TRBD1 (5 bases). Germline CDR1 reads DFQATT; CDR2 reads SNEGSKA (reference sequence). The CDR3 has 16 residues. V was trimmed by 0 bases and J by 0 bases, leaving 12 bases between them. Here the CDR3 reads CSARDPGDPSGNTIYF. The CDR3 DNA sequence: TGCAGTGCTAGAGATCCCGGGGACCCCTCTGGAAACACCATATATTTT.

With regard to this clonotype: With a much larger clone just one base away, this may be a read error. V is TRBV6-1 and J is TRBJ1-2; D gene uncertain. CDR1 is MNHNS and CDR2 is SASEGT in the germline V gene. The CDR3 length is 12 residues. CDR3 sequence (DNA): TGTGCCAGCAGCACCGGCGGATATGACTACACCTTC. Translation gives CASSTGGYDYTF.

On this clonotype itself: This may come from a read error, since a much larger clone is one base off. This chain uses TRBV7-9 with TRBJ1-1, with a weak D call TRBD1 (5 bases). CDR3 size: 12 residues. From germline, CDR1 is SEHNR and CDR2 FQNEAQ (reference sequence). In nucleotides, the CDR3 is TGTGTCAGCACCGATTTAGGGGCGCCAGCTTTCTTT. Amino acid sequence: CVSTDLGAPAFF. The complete variable domain, with remaining parts taken from reference TRBV7-9 and TRBJ1-1, reads DTGVSQNPRHKITKRGQNVTFRCDPISEHNRLYWYRQTLGQGPEFLTYFQNEAQLEKSRLLSDRFSAERPKGSFSTLEIQRTEQGDSAMYLCVSTDLGAPAFFGQGTRLTVV.

This clonotype has at least ten counts. The chain joins TRBV29-1 to TRBJ1-2, with D hard to call. V was clipped by 6 bases and J by 0 bases, with 14 bases between them. Per the germline V gene, CDR1 is SQVTM and CDR2 is ANQGSEA. This CDR3 comprises 14 residues. The CDR3 bases are TGCAGCGTCCCGAGGACCCCGCCTAACTATGGCTACACCTTC. Residues: CSVPRTPPNYGYTF.

This clonotype appeared many times. V and J are TRBV7-9 and TRBJ1-2; TRBD1 might be the D (6 bases). V lost 1 base and J lost 4, with 16 bases in between. CDR1 and CDR2 (germline): SEHNR, FQNEAQ (reference sequence). This CDR3 is built from 16 residues. This CDR3 reads CASSLGGQGLLYGYTF. The CDR3, as DNA: TGTGCCAGCAGCTTAGGAGGTCAGGGGCTCCTCTATGGCTACACCTTC.

This clonotype has a count of ten or more. The gene calls are TRBV20-1 and TRBJ1-1; the D gene is possibly TRBD1 (5 bases). This CDR3 is 16 amino acids long. Germline CDR1 and CDR2: DFQATT and SNEGSKA (reference sequence). Trimming cost V 0 bases and J 0 bases, with 14 bases left between them. The CDR3 DNA sequence: TGCAGTGCTAGAGATGGCGGGGCAGGACTGAACACTGAAGCTTTCTTT. Residues: CSARDGGAGLNTEAFF.

The sample holds many counts of this clonotype. This chain connects TRBV7-2 to TRBJ1-2, with TRBD1 as a possible D gene (6 bases). CDR1 and CDR2 (germline): SGHTA, FQGNSA. V dropped 5 bases and J dropped 7 bases, with 17 bases sitting between them. The CDR3 sequence is 14 residues long. The CDR3 DNA follows: TGTGCCAGCAGCCCTCAGTGGCAGGGGCCTGGCTACACCTTC. This translates into CASSPQWQGPGYTF.

This clonotype has at least ten counts. The chain has TRBV18 and TRBJ1-2, with a weak D call TRBD1 (5 bases). V lost 0 bases, J lost 0 bases, and 14 bases lay in between. The CDR3 has 17 amino acids. Germline CDR1 and CDR2: KGHSH and LQKENI. DNA for the CDR3: TGTGCCAGCTCACCACCGCTAGTGGGGACCTCTAACTATGGCTACACCTTC. Translation: CASSPPLVGTSNYGYTF.

This clonotype has just a few counts. V usage is TRBV5-1 and J usage is TRBJ2-3; TRBD1 aligns across 7 bases. J lost 4 bases, V lost 5 bases, and 1 base had no gene match. The germline CDR1 and CDR2 sequences are SGHRS and YFSETQ. This CDR3 has 12 amino acids. The chain's CDR3 is CASRTGSDTQYF. In nucleotides, the CDR3 is TGCGCCAGCAGGACAGGGTCAGATACGCAGTATTTT. The variable domain in full, with the rest retrieved from reference TRBV5-1 and TRBJ2-3, is KAGVTQTPRYLIKTRGQQVTLSCSPISGHRSVSWYQQTPGQGLQFLFEYFSETQRNKGNFPGRFSGRQFSNSRSEMNVSTLELGDSALYLCASRTGSDTQYFGPGTRLTVL.

In this sample, this clonotype turned up many times. V usage is TRBV11-2 and J usage is TRBJ1-4; the D gene is possibly TRBD1 (6 bases). Germline V gene data show CDR1 as SGHAT and CDR2 as FQNNGV. Trimming took off 0 bases at V and 8 bases at J, with 13 bases between the two ends. CDR3 length: 15 residues. CDR3 residues: CASSLEGAPGEKLFF. In DNA, the CDR3 is TGTGCCAGCAGCTTAGAGGGGGCGCCCGGGGAAAAACTGTTTTTT.

Many counts were recorded for this clonotype. The chain recombines TRBV19 with TRBJ1-1; D gene ambiguous. Per germline, CDR1 LNHDA and CDR2 SQIVND (reference sequence). CDR3 length equals 14 residues. V was cut by 6 bases and J by 12 bases, with 23 bases left in between. Here the CDR3 DNA reads TGTGCCAGTAGCACTTACCCAGCGGGTAATTCCCCTTTCTTT. Translated, it gives CASSTYPAGNSPFF.